Listed here are 9 T cell receptor beta chains from one sample, sequenced in a study of blood T cell repertoires in COVID-19. Assay: immunoSEQ multiplex PCR; the TCRdb copy retains only in-frame clones and omits some. The sample holds some 380,000 clones, around 87% seen once. Sequencing input: peripheral blood. The receptors were sampled from a man between 18 and 29 years old with active or convalescent COVID-19.

This clone has a single count. V usage is TRBV29-1 and J usage is TRBJ2-7; possibly TRBD2 for D (6 bases). This CDR3 spans 13 amino acids. Germline V gene sequence: CDR1 SQVTM, CDR2 ANQGSEA. V was trimmed by 6 bases and J by 2 bases, leaving 14 bases between them. The CDR3 DNA follows: TGCAGCGTCACCGGGACTCTAGCCTACGAGCAGTACTTC. This encodes CSVTGTLAYEQYF.

The sample holds one count of this clone. The chain is built from TRBV7-8 and TRBJ2-3, with 11 bases matching TRBD2. The CDR3 runs to 17 residues. V lost 2 bases to trimming and J lost 2 bases; unmatched junction nucleotides: 6. CDR1 and CDR2 from the germline V gene are SGHVS and FQNEAQ. The CDR3 loop reads CASSLLPSGRPTDTQYF. The CDR3, as DNA: TGTGCCAGCAGCTTACTCCCTAGCGGGAGGCCCACAGATACGCAGTATTTT.

This chain connects TRBV6-5 to TRBJ2-1; possible D gene TRBD1, 5 bases. This CDR3 comprises 13 residues. Germline CDR1 and CDR2: MNHEY and SVGAGI. The V end was cut by 5 bases, the J end by 5 bases, with 10 bases between. This chain's CDR3 is CASSIDRHNEQFF. The CDR3 bases are TGTGCCAGCAGTATTGACAGACACAATGAGCAGTTCTTC.

The chain combines TRBV5-5 with TRBJ1-2, with TRBD1 identical over 7 bases. This CDR3 is 14 amino acids long. CDR1 is SGHKS, CDR2 YYEKEE, per germline (reference sequence). Germline trimming cut 4 bases from V and 7 bases from J; bases unmatched to any gene: 10. CDR3 residues: CASSQDRQGGGYTF. DNA for the CDR3: TGTGCCAGCAGCCAAGACCGACAGGGCGGTGGCTACACCTTC.

The rearrangement links TRBV7-2 to TRBJ1-5; D ambiguous. V was shortened by 5 bases and J by 1 base, with 12 bases between the two germline ends. The length of the CDR3 is 15 residues. CDR1 and CDR2 from the germline V gene are SGHTA and FQGNSA. DNA of the CDR3: TGTGCCAGCAGCATCGTAGACGGGAGCAATCAGCCCCAGCATTTT. Translation gives CASSIVDGSNQPQHF.

This clone has a handful of counts. The J gene is TRBJ2-1, the V gene TRBV18; 7 bases agree with TRBD1. The length of the CDR3 is 14 residues. CDR1 KGHSH and CDR2 LQKENI come from the germline V gene. V dropped 8 bases and J dropped 4; count of bases not matched to a gene: 8. As DNA, the CDR3 is TGTGCCAGCGAAAGGACAGGCGCTTACAATGAGCAGTTCTTC. Translating it yields CASERTGAYNEQFF. The full variable domain, completed using reference TRBV18 and TRBJ2-1, is NAGVMQNPRHLVRRRGQEARLRCSPMKGHSHVYWYRQLPEEGLKFMVYLQKENIIDESGMPKERFSAEFPKEGPSILRIQQVVRGDSAAYFCASERTGAYNEQFFGPGTRLTVL.

The chain carries TRBV4-3 and TRBJ2-7, with D possibly matching TRBD1 (5 bases). This CDR3 comprises 15 residues. CDR1 is LGHNA and CDR2 is YSLEER in the germline V gene. With 0 bases removed from V and 2 bases from J, the gap between germline ends came to 11 bases. The CDR3 here is CASSQESRVTYEQYF. CDR3 in DNA: TGCGCCAGCAGCCAAGAATCCAGGGTCACCTACGAGCAGTACTTC.

CDR3 nucleotides: TGTGCTTGGTCGGGACAAACCTACAATGAGCAGTTCTTC. It specifies CAWSGQTYNEQFF. The chain joins TRBV28 to TRBJ2-1; the D gene is possibly TRBD1 (6 bases). CDR3 size: 13 residues. Germline assignment: CDR1 MDHEN and CDR2 SYDVKM.

The chain uses TRBV18 and TRBJ1-1, with D hard to call. Per the germline V gene, CDR1 is KGHSH and CDR2 is LQKENI. This CDR3 comprises 13 residues. V dropped 2 bases and J dropped 1 base, with 5 bases sitting between them. CDR3 sequence (DNA): TGTGCCAGCTCACCAAACGGGAACACTGAAGCTTTCTTT. It translates to CASSPNGNTEAFF. The entire variable domain, with the rest obtained from reference TRBV18 and TRBJ1-1, is as follows: NAGVMQNPRHLVRRRGQEARLRCSPMKGHSHVYWYRQLPEEGLKFMVYLQKENIIDESGMPKERFSAEFPKEGPSILRIQQVVRGDSAAYFCASSPNGNTEAFFGQGTRLTVV.